The clone carrying this T cell receptor (beta chain) was detected many times. The target antigen is unknown. These data are taken from a study of metastatic and nonmetastatic thyroid tumors. Study-level information: Repertoires of blood and of tissue (tumor or nodule) from malignant and benign thyroid patients were compared.

Per the original data handling: Across clinicopathological groups, CDR3 differences served as the basis for building a distant-metastasis classifier for papillary thyroid cancer. TCRdb reprocessed the PCR reads using MiXCR. TCRdb's processing, not the study's, gives the V and J calls here. The sample holds under 75,000 clones; around 18% are singletons and the top ten take more than 10%. Treatment of any kind had been given to no patient before thyroid surgery. General study findings and limits: Significantly greater TCR beta diversity was reportedly found in malignant thyroid tumors than in benign nodules (in blood and tumor).

The V end was cut by 6 bases, the J end by 3 bases, with 7 bases between. The CDR3 extends over 12 amino acids. The germline V gene has CDR1 LGHDT and CDR2 YNNKEL (reference sequence). This clonotype was obtained from a female donor with papillary thyroid cancer or a benign thyroid nodule (not recorded which). Some clones in this sample may be carry-over from other donors' samples. Sequenced sample: blood. The chain uses TRBV3-1 and TRBJ2-3; D is ambiguous. In DNA, the CDR3 is TGTGCCAGCAGTCGGAGAACAGATACGCAGTATTTT. Translation: CASSRRTDTQYF.